This T cell receptor (beta chain) was observed in a study of blood T cell repertoires in COVID-19. Sequenced by immunoSEQ multiplex PCR; TCRdb stores in-frame clones only, minus some. The data contain about 270,000 clones, 89% of them singletons. This clone was seen more than once but under ten times. The receptor was isolated from a man over 45 with acute or convalescent COVID-19. The sequencing input was peripheral blood.

CDR3 coding DNA: TGTGCCAGCAGTCCTGCCACAGGGCCTTACGAGCAGTACTTC. Translating it yields CASSPATGPYEQYF. This chain joins TRBV6-5 and TRBJ2-7, with a tentative D call TRBD1 (6 bases). The CDR3 extends over 14 amino acids. Germline V lookup: CDR1 MNHEY, CDR2 SVGAGI. Trimming shortened V by 5 bases and J by 4 bases, and 15 bases separated the two germline ends.